These 32 T cell receptor beta chains were all obtained from the same sample, sequenced in a study of blood T cells in healthy people across ages. Alongside a J-beta primer mix, a sample-barcoded 5' primer served in a second PCR lasting roughly 7 to 12 cycles. TCRdb passed the 5' RACE reads through MiXCR, listing each CDR3 protein once. The sample has hundreds of thousands of distinct CDR3 sequences; about 32% are singletons. The sequenced sample consisted of blood. The receptors originated from a woman aged 80 or over in good health.

The chain recombines TRBV28 with TRBJ1-2; possibly TRBD1 for D (5 bases). Per germline, CDR1 MDHEN and CDR2 SYDVKM. CDR3 length: 13 residues. V lost 6 bases, J lost 5 bases, and 13 bases lay in between. CDR3 in DNA: TGTGCCAGCAGCCCAGGGCCTGAGTATGGCTACACCTTC. This codes for CASSPGPEYGYTF.

This clonotype occurred a few times. The rearrangement links TRBV12-3 or TRBV12-4 to TRBJ1-6; no definite D call. The length of the CDR3 is 15 residues. Trimming took off 6 bases at V and 9 bases at J, with 18 bases between the two ends. Written as DNA, the CDR3 is TGTGCCAGCAGCCAAAATGTCGGGGAATTTTCACCCCTCCACTTT. This sequence encodes CASSQNVGEFSPLHF.

This clonotype was picked up many times. The V gene is TRBV10-3, the J gene TRBJ2-7; 7 bases are shared with TRBD1. The CDR3 spans 13 residues. The germline gives CDR1 ENHRY, CDR2 SYGVKD. The ends lost 6 bases at V and 2 bases at J; junction bases unmatched: 4. The CDR3 here is CAISEGQPYEQYF. CDR3 DNA: TGTGCCATCAGCGAGGGACAGCCCTACGAGCAGTACTTC.

This clonotype was counted many times. The chain recombines TRBV12-3 or TRBV12-4 with TRBJ2-1; TRBD2 agrees at 9 bases. Trimming took 4 bases from V and 2 from J; bases not matched to a gene: 15. This CDR3 region has 19 residues. CDR3 nucleotides: TGTGCCAGCAGTTCGCTGCGGGGGGGCGCTTTAGGCGCCTACAATGAGCAGTTCTTC. Translated, it gives CASSSLRGGALGAYNEQFF.

This clonotype occurred a few times. Given a much more abundant clone one base away, this may be a read error. The J gene is TRBJ2-5, the V gene TRBV6-1; D gene uncertain. Germline lookup yields CDR1 MNHNS and CDR2 SASEGT. Trimming pared 7 bases from V and 4 bases from J, leaving 7 bases between. The CDR3 is made up of 11 amino acids. DNA of the CDR3: TGTGCCAGCATAAGGCGAGAGACCCAGTACTTC. Protein: CASIRRETQYF.

The sample holds many counts of this clonotype. The chain has TRBV20-1 and TRBJ2-3; D is perhaps TRBD1 (7 bases). The CDR3 has 18 amino acids. Trimming stripped 3 bases from V and 1 base from J, with 23 bases between. The V gene's germline CDR1 is DFQATT and CDR2 SNEGSKA (reference sequence). Here the CDR3 DNA reads TGCAGTGCTAGCCGACAGGGAGGTCTTTCACGGGGCACAGATACGCAGTATTTT. This gives the protein CSASRQGGLSRGTDTQYF.

The chain couples TRBV7-2 to TRBJ2-1; D not resolved. The CDR3 has 12 amino acids. The V gene's germline CDR1 is SGHTA and CDR2 FQGNSA. V lost 2 bases and J 9 bases, leaving 8 bases between the germline ends. The DNA of the CDR3 is TGTGCCAGCAGCTTATCTGTCCTTGAGCAGTTCTTC. As protein: CASSLSVLEQFF. Complete variable domain (other parts from reference TRBV7-2 and TRBJ2-1): GAGVSQSPSNKVTEKGKDVELRCDPISGHTALYWYRQSLGQGLEFLIYFQGNSAPDKSGLPSDRFSAERTGGSVSTLTIQRTQQEDSAVYLCASSLSVLEQFFGPGTRLTVL.

This clonotype was counted ten times or more. V is TRBV12-3 or TRBV12-4 and J is TRBJ2-2, with D maybe TRBD2 (6 bases). Trimming removed 1 base from V and 1 base from J, with 10 bases in between. The CDR3 consists of 16 residues. For the CDR3, the DNA is TGTGCCAGCAGTTTAGTTGCGGGGTGGAACACCGGGGAGCTGTTTTTT. Encoded protein: CASSLVAGWNTGELFF.

This clonotype was detected ten times or more. The gene calls are TRBV6-2 or TRBV6-3 and TRBJ1-2; TRBD1 is a possible D gene (5 bases). Germline values: CDR1 MNHEY, CDR2 SVGEGT. This CDR3 region has 15 residues. V dropped 6 bases and J dropped 5 bases, with 19 bases sitting between them. CDR3 bases: TGTGCCAGCAGCCCCACAGGATCTCTTGGGTATGGCTACACCTTC. Its translation: CASSPTGSLGYGYTF.

Points on this clonotype: A clone one base away is much larger, so this may be a read error. The chain couples TRBV5-5 to TRBJ2-7; tentatively, D is TRBD2 (6 bases). The CDR3 totals 14 residues. V dropped 5 bases and J dropped 6 bases, with 18 bases sitting between them. Germline CDR1 and CDR2: SGHKS and YYEKEE (reference sequence). CDR3 in amino acids: CASSSGLIWSEQYF. DNA for the CDR3: TGTGCCAGCAGTTCGGGACTCATTTGGAGCGAGCAGTACTTC.

This clonotype was observed at least ten times. The chain combines TRBV5-5 with TRBJ2-7; unclear D gene. Germline V gives CDR1 SGHKS, CDR2 YYEKEE (reference sequence). The CDR3 extends over 14 amino acids. Trimming took 2 bases from V and 0 from J, leaving 9 bases between them. DNA of the CDR3: TGTGCCAGCAGCTTCGGGCTTTACTCCTACGAGCAGTACTTC. Amino acid sequence: CASSFGLYSYEQYF.

This chain uses TRBV5-1 with TRBJ2-3, with D possibly TRBD2 on 5 matching bases. V gave up 3 bases and J gave up 5 bases, with 13 bases separating them. Germline V gene data show CDR1 as SGHRS and CDR2 as YFSETQ. The CDR3 totals 14 residues. The CDR3 loop is CASSWLSEGDTQYF. For the CDR3, the DNA is TGCGCCAGCAGCTGGCTCAGCGAGGGAGATACGCAGTATTTT.

This clonotype showed up many times. CDR3 in DNA: TGTGCCAGCAGCAAATCTACCATTCAAGAGACCCAGTACTTC. It translates to CASSKSTIQETQYF. The rearrangement uses TRBV21-1 and TRBJ2-5. TRBV21-1 has pseudogene status. The CDR3 is 14 residues long.

V and J are TRBV6-5 and TRBJ2-2; 9 nucleotides agree with TRBD2. Germline V CDR1 and CDR2: MNHEY, SVGAGI. The V and J ends lost 7 bases and 1 base, in that order; junction bases with no gene match: 1. The CDR3 consists of 14 residues. CDR3 sequence (DNA): TGTGCCAGCAAGACTAGCGGGAACACCGGGGAGCTGTTTTTT. Its translation is CASKTSGNTGELFF.

Comment on this clonotype: Just one base apart from a much larger clone, this may be a read error. The chain couples TRBV9 to TRBJ2-1, with 10 bases fitting TRBD2. The DNA matches TRBJ2-7 better at its end, which makes the J call doubtful. Germline CDR1 SGDLS, CDR2 YYNGEE. This CDR3 spans 15 amino acids. CDR3 protein: CASSVTGTSAHEQYF. Written as DNA, the CDR3 is TGTGCCAGCAGCGTGACCGGGACTAGCGCCCATGAGCAGTACTTC.

This clonotype appeared many times. This chain joins TRBV20-1 and TRBJ1-6, with TRBD1 matching over 7 bases. V gave up 0 bases and J gave up 4 bases; unmatched junction bases: 3. This CDR3 has 15 residues. The germline V gene encodes CDR1 DFQATT and CDR2 SNEGSKA (reference sequence). In DNA form, the CDR3 reads TGCAGTGCTAGAGAGCGCAGGGGGTATAATTCACCCCTCCACTTT. Translation: CSARERRGYNSPLHF.

This sequence joins TRBV5-4 and TRBJ2-1; 8 bases match TRBD2. Per the germline V gene, CDR1 is SGHNT and CDR2 is YYREEE (reference sequence). J lost 2 bases, V lost 4 bases, and 8 bases had no gene match. This CDR3 contains 16 residues. The DNA for the CDR3 is TGTGCCAGCAGCGACAATAGCGGGGCCGCCTACAATGAGCAGTTCTTC. This gives the protein CASSDNSGAAYNEQFF.

This clonotype appeared a few times. The V and J genes are TRBV7-2 and TRBJ2-5, with D possibly being TRBD2 (6 bases). In germline, CDR1 is SGHTA, CDR2 FQGNSA. The CDR3 spans 14 residues. V was trimmed by 1 base and J by 4 bases, leaving 10 bases between them. This CDR3 is CASSLGLGRETQYF. CDR3 nucleotides: TGTGCCAGCAGCTTAGGACTAGGTAGAGAGACCCAGTACTTC. Using reference TRBV7-2 and TRBJ2-5 for the parts outside the CDR3, the full variable domain is GAGVSQSPSNKVTEKGKDVELRCDPISGHTALYWYRQSLGQGLEFLIYFQGNSAPDKSGLPSDRFSAERTGGSVSTLTIQRTQQEDSAVYLCASSLGLGRETQYFGPGTRLLVL.

The rearrangement uses TRBV6-2 or TRBV6-3 and TRBJ2-2; 15 bases agree with TRBD2. The CDR3 has 18 amino acids. From germline, CDR1 is MNHEY and CDR2 SVGEGT. Trimming at V came to 5 bases and at J to 4 bases, leaving 8 bases not matched to a gene. The CDR3 protein is CASSKGLAGGLGTGELFF. CDR3 DNA sequence: TGTGCCAGCAGTAAGGGACTAGCGGGAGGCCTCGGCACCGGGGAGCTGTTTTTT.

A word on this clonotype: This may come from a read error, since a much larger clone is one base off. J is TRBJ2-1 and V is TRBV20-1, with TRBD1 identical over 9 bases. This CDR3 region has 12 residues. Trimming took 8 bases from V and 10 from J; bases not matched to a gene: 9. Germline CDR1 and CDR2: DFQATT and SNEGSKA (reference sequence). CDR3 DNA: TGCAGTACGGACAGGGGCTCCTACGAGCAGTTCTTC. Protein product: CSTDRGSYEQFF.

The CDR3 nucleotides read TGCGCCAGCAGCTTCGGAGGACTGGAGGCTCAAGGTACGCAGTATTTT. Translated: CASSFGGLEAQGTQYF. The chain links TRBV5-1 to TRBJ2-3; a possible D gene is TRBD2 (5 bases). There are 16 residues in the CDR3. Trimming removed 2 bases from V and 8 bases from J, with 21 bases in between. CDR1 is SGHRS and CDR2 is YFSETQ in the germline V gene.

About this clonotype itself: A much larger clone is a single base away; this may be a read error. This chain connects TRBV20-1 to TRBJ2-1; 8 positions agree with TRBD2. Looked up from germline, CDR1 is DFQATT and CDR2 is SNEGSKA (reference sequence). This CDR3 region has 17 residues. The ends lost 5 bases at V and 2 bases at J; junction bases unmatched: 14. Written as DNA, the CDR3 is TGCAGTGCTGGAAAGGAGGCGGGGGGCAGCCCCTACAATGAGCAGTTCTTC. Encoded protein: CSAGKEAGGSPYNEQFF.

The chain employs TRBV6-5 and TRBJ2-5, with D hard to call. The CDR3 covers 14 residues. Germline CDR1 MNHEY, CDR2 SVGAGI. With 6 bases removed from V and 2 bases from J, the gap between germline ends came to 13 bases. CDR3: CASRPGRVQETQYF. The CDR3 region has the DNA TGTGCCAGCAGACCCGGACGCGTGCAAGAGACCCAGTACTTC.

The chain recombines TRBV4-3 with TRBJ2-1; D possibly corresponds to TRBD1 (5 bases). Germline V gene lookup returns CDR1 LGHNA and CDR2 YSLEER. The ends were cut back, 0 bases at V and 0 bases at J, with 18 bases in the middle. The CDR3 loop spans 19 amino acids. In DNA, the CDR3 is TGCGCCAGCAGCCAAGATAGAAGGGGTTACCTCAGCTCCTACAATGAGCAGTTCTTC. This translates into CASSQDRRGYLSSYNEQFF.

The chain combines TRBV20-1 with TRBJ2-5; 7 nucleotides align to TRBD2. With 3 bases clipped from V and 11 bases from J, the junction kept 18 bases outside the gene matches. This CDR3 region has 15 residues. Germline lookup yields CDR1 DFQATT and CDR2 SNEGSKA (reference sequence). The CDR3 protein is CSASELATLSYVQYF. The DNA for the CDR3 is TGCAGTGCTAGCGAACTAGCGACCTTATCCTACGTGCAGTACTTC.

The rearrangement links TRBV7-2 to TRBJ2-1; 8 bases are shared with TRBD2. The CDR3 sequence is 16 residues long. The trim removed 5 bases at V and 4 bases at J, leaving 10 bases unmatched. Germline values: CDR1 SGHTA, CDR2 FQGNSA. The CDR3 bases are TGTGCCAGCAGCCTAAAATTAGCGGGACCATACAATGAGCAGTTCTTC. Amino acid sequence: CASSLKLAGPYNEQFF.

This clonotype appeared once. One end of the junction varies from germline; a read error may be responsible. The chain carries TRBV7-8 and TRBJ2-6; 7 nucleotides align to TRBD2. This CDR3 is built from 16 residues. The germline gives CDR1 SGHVS, CDR2 FQNEAQ. CDR3 amino acids: CASSRGVGVEANVRTF. The CDR3 nucleotides read TGTGCCAGCAGCCGGGGGGTCGGTGTAGAGGCCAACGTCCGGACTTTC.

Concerning this clonotype itself: This could be a read error, since a much larger clone is one nucleotide away. The gene calls are TRBV7-3 and TRBJ2-3; 11 bases are shared with TRBD2. CDR1 is SGHTA, CDR2 FQGTGA, per germline. CDR3 length equals 16 residues. V shed 5 bases, J shed 4 bases, and the junction held 8 bases outside the gene matches. CDR3 sequence reads: CASSPTSGGGSDTQYF. The CDR3 DNA reads as TGTGCCAGCAGCCCTACTAGCGGGGGAGGTTCAGATACGCAGTATTTT.

This clonotype has a count of ten or more. The CDR3 sequence is CASIPDRGSYNEQFF. In nucleotides, the CDR3 is TGTGCCAGTATCCCGGACAGGGGATCCTACAATGAGCAGTTCTTC. The gene calls are TRBV19 and TRBJ2-1; 9 bases are shared with TRBD1. V shed 7 bases, J shed 1 base, and the junction held 5 bases outside the gene matches. Germline V gene sequence: CDR1 LNHDA, CDR2 SQIVND (reference sequence). The CDR3 sequence is 15 residues long. The full variable domain, in which reference TRBV19 and TRBJ2-1 provide the parts outside the CDR3, is DGGITQSPKYLFRKEGQNVTLSCEQNLNHDAMYWYRQDPGQGLRLIYYSQIVNDFQKGDIAEGYSVSREKKESFPLTVTSAQKNPTAFYLCASIPDRGSYNEQFFGPGTRLTVL.

The J gene is TRBJ1-1, the V gene TRBV7-2; D is undetermined. Germline CDR1 reads SGHTA; CDR2 reads FQGNSA. V lost 5 bases and J lost 6, with 19 bases in between. The CDR3 runs 15 residues. CDR3 coding DNA: TGTGCCAGCAGCCAACATAGGAGCCGTAGGGCTGAAGCTTTCTTT. Translated, it gives CASSQHRSRRAEAFF.

The chain is built from TRBV7-3 and TRBJ2-2; no reliable D call. The germline V gene encodes CDR1 SGHTA and CDR2 FQGTGA. This CDR3 spans 14 amino acids. Trimming shortened V by 5 bases and J by 7 bases, and 14 bases separated the two germline ends. CDR3 residues: CASSPNFWGGELFF. The DNA for the CDR3 is TGTGCCAGCAGCCCCAATTTTTGGGGCGGGGAGCTGTTTTTT.

Points on this clonotype: At one end the junction does not follow the germline gene, possibly because of a read error. The J gene is TRBJ1-1, the V gene TRBV7-2; maybe TRBD1 (5 bases). This CDR3 contains 16 residues. Germline V gene data show CDR1 as SGHTA and CDR2 as FQGNSA. The DNA of the CDR3 is TGTGCCGGCAGCGGGGGAGCACCAGGGACGAACACTGAAGCTTTCTTT. As protein: CAGSGGAPGTNTEAFF.